These 22 T cell receptor beta chains were all obtained from the same sample, sequenced in a study of spatial heterogeneity in lung cancer (dated by TCRdb to the late 2010s). Study-wide findings and limitations: The tumor nonsynonymous mutation count correlated with the number of expanded alpha and beta TCRs within the tumor.

To prepare the library, 5' RACE was applied. Instrument used: NextSeq 500. Starting from the raw public reads, TCRdb applied fastp trimming at Q25, assembled clones with MiXCR and retained in-frame beta chains. Entries that share a CDR3 protein sequence are merged under the most common genes and DNA. This sample gives some 3,100 distinct CDR3 sequences in total; more than 5% of them show up just once. The ten top clones hold 15% of the sample. In the paper's terms, the time point label means: sample taken at primary tumor resection. Their specific antigens are unknown. The source was lung tumor tissue, collected at surgery. Every receptor here comes from a male donor with early-stage non-small cell lung cancer.

This clonotype rates as medium-sized. The rearrangement joins TRBV28 to TRBJ1-1; D remains ambiguous. CDR3 length: 12 residues. Germline CDR1 MDHEN, CDR2 SYDVKM. The ends were cut back, 4 bases at V and 10 bases at J, with 13 bases in the middle. CDR3 residues: CASSSVRARAFF. In DNA, the CDR3 is TGTGCCAGCAGTTCAGTCCGGGCCAGAGCTTTCTTT.

This chain links TRBV28 with TRBJ1-5; the D gene is possibly TRBD1 (6 bases). The V and J ends lost 7 bases and 4 bases respectively, with 17 bases between them. The CDR3 has 15 residues. Germline values: CDR1 MDHEN, CDR2 SYDVKM. The CDR3: CASKPQGRVNQPQHF. CDR3 coding DNA: TGTGCCAGCAAACCTCAGGGGCGAGTTAATCAGCCCCAGCATTTT.

By share of the sample, this clonotype is medium-sized (0.01 to 0.1%). The V call is TRBV28, the J call TRBJ1-1; tentatively, D is TRBD1 (6 bases). Trimming removed 7 bases from V and 5 bases from J, with 17 bases in between. Germline V lookup: CDR1 MDHEN, CDR2 SYDVKM. This CDR3 has 14 amino acids. Written as DNA, the CDR3 is TGTGCCAGCAAGCAACAGGGTCTTCGGACTGAAGCTTTCTTT. This gives the protein CASKQQGLRTEAFF.

By proportion, this clonotype is medium-sized (0.01 to 0.1%). This chain connects TRBV6-1 to TRBJ1-1, with D perhaps matching TRBD1 (6 bases). Germline loops: CDR1 MNHNS, CDR2 SASEGT. V was clipped by 0 bases and J by 6 bases, with 17 bases between them. CDR3 length equals 16 residues. CDR3 DNA: TGTGCCAGCAGTGAAGCGGGGGACACCCCCAGCGCTGAAGCTTTCTTT. Translated: CASSEAGDTPSAEAFF.

This clonotype is termed medium-sized (0.01 to 0.1%). The chain employs TRBV7-2 and TRBJ2-1; TRBD1 matches at 9 bases. Germline assignment: CDR1 SGHTA and CDR2 FQGNSA. Unmatched junction bases numbered 6, after V lost 5 bases and J lost 4 bases. The CDR3 sequence is 15 residues long. The CDR3 loop reads CASSPDRGVYNEQFF. The CDR3 DNA reads as TGTGCCAGCAGCCCCGACAGGGGGGTTTACAATGAGCAGTTCTTC. Full variable domain (rest looked up from reference TRBV7-2 and TRBJ2-1): GAGVSQSPSNKVTEKGKDVELRCDPISGHTALYWYRQSLGQGLEFLIYFQGNSAPDKSGLPSDRFSAERTGGSVSTLTIQRTQQEDSAVYLCASSPDRGVYNEQFFGPGTRLTVL.

In its sample, this clonotype is medium-sized. The chain uses TRBV2 and TRBJ1-5; D gene ambiguous. With 6 bases removed from V and 0 bases from J, the gap between germline ends came to 12 bases. Germline V gene data show CDR1 as SNHLY and CDR2 as FYNNEI. The CDR3 runs 15 residues. This chain's CDR3 is CASRGVGYSNQPQHF. The CDR3 DNA sequence: TGTGCCAGCAGGGGAGTCGGCTATAGCAATCAGCCCCAGCATTTT.

This clonotype was recorded many times. The rearrangement links TRBV29-1 to TRBJ2-3, with 8 positions matching TRBD1. V gave up 5 bases and J gave up 2 bases; unmatched junction bases: 12. This CDR3 contains 16 residues. CDR1 and CDR2 (germline): SQVTM, ANQGSEA. This CDR3 is CSVQGARTGTTDTQYF. The CDR3 coding sequence is TGCAGCGTTCAAGGTGCCAGGACAGGGACCACAGATACGCAGTATTTT.

This clonotype was recorded once. The rearrangement links TRBV4-2 to TRBJ2-7; 10 nucleotides agree with TRBD1. In germline, CDR1 is LGHNA, CDR2 YNFKEQ. This CDR3 comprises 15 residues. With 4 bases clipped from V and 3 bases from J, the junction kept 6 bases outside the gene matches. This CDR3 reads CASSRSGTGVYEQYF. The CDR3 DNA sequence: TGTGCCAGCAGCCGCTCCGGGACAGGGGTCTACGAGCAGTACTTC.

Sample share makes this clonotype medium-sized. The rearrangement joins TRBV2 to TRBJ2-2; D uncertain. From germline, CDR1 is SNHLY and CDR2 FYNNEI. The V gene lost 2 bases and the J gene lost 5 bases, with 6 bases spanning the gap. This CDR3 comprises 13 residues. The CDR3 coding sequence is TGTGCCAGCAGTGAAAGGCCTACCGGGGAGCTGTTTTTT. Protein sequence: CASSERPTGELFF.

This clonotype was observed at least ten times. For the CDR3, the DNA is TGTGCCAGCAGCTTAGATTCTCGAGGGAACACCGGGGAGCTGTTTTTT. Protein sequence: CASSLDSRGNTGELFF. V gene TRBV11-2 combines with J gene TRBJ2-2; D gene ambiguous. V was pared by 0 bases and J by 1 base, with 9 bases between. Germline V gene sequence: CDR1 SGHAT, CDR2 FQNNGV. The CDR3 runs to 16 residues. The full variable domain, its missing parts supplied by reference TRBV11-2 and TRBJ2-2, is EAGVAQSPRYKIIEKRQSVAFWCNPISGHATLYWYQQILGQGPKLLIQFQNNGVVDDSQLPKDRFSAERLKGVDSTLKIQPAKLEDSAVYLCASSLDSRGNTGELFFGEGSRLTVL.

In its sample, this clonotype ranks as medium-sized. This chain connects TRBV12-3 or TRBV12-4 to TRBJ1-2; TRBD1 is a possible D gene (5 bases). The length of the CDR3 is 14 residues. V gave up 3 bases and J gave up 6 bases, with 14 bases separating them. DNA for the CDR3: TGTGCCAGCAGTTTCGGCAGGGCGATAGATGGCTACACCTTC. This codes for CASSFGRAIDGYTF.

This clonotype rates as large. The chain has TRBV5-1 and TRBJ1-5; D unresolved. CDR1 SGHRS and CDR2 YFSETQ come from the germline V gene. The CDR3 spans 14 residues. The V end lost 1 base, the J end lost 6 bases, and 11 bases lay between the germline ends. CDR3 DNA: TGCGCCAGCAGCTTGTCAGGCGGGATTCAGCCCCAGCATTTT. The encoded protein is CASSLSGGIQPQHF.

By share, this clonotype ranks as medium-sized. The chain employs TRBV19 and TRBJ1-2, with D maybe TRBD1 (6 bases). Looked up from germline, CDR1 is LNHDA and CDR2 is SQIVND (reference sequence). Between the trimmed V and J ends, which lost 7 bases and 6 bases, there was a span of 15 bases. The CDR3 is made up of 13 amino acids. The CDR3 DNA sequence: TGTGCCAGTACCTATACAGGGTCCCATGGCTACACCTTC. Translating gives CASTYTGSHGYTF.

This clonotype is termed medium-sized. The V and J genes are TRBV12-3 or TRBV12-4 and TRBJ1-1, with a weak D call TRBD1 (6 bases). The CDR3 runs to 13 residues. Trimming removed 6 bases at V and 5 bases at J, with 13 bases between. Written as DNA, the CDR3 is TGTGCCAGCAGGCAGGGGTTAAGGACTGAAGCTTTCTTT. Its translation is CASRQGLRTEAFF.

This clonotype is medium-sized by share. V gene TRBV5-1 combines with J gene TRBJ2-1, with D perhaps matching TRBD1 (6 bases). This CDR3 is 13 amino acids long. Germline values: CDR1 SGHRS, CDR2 YFSETQ. With 4 bases removed from V and 5 bases from J, the gap between germline ends came to 10 bases. The CDR3 loop reads CASSRDTDNEQFF. Written as DNA, the CDR3 is TGCGCCAGCAGCCGGGACACAGACAATGAGCAGTTCTTC.

This clonotype is medium-sized within its sample. The chain combines TRBV28 with TRBJ1-1; D unclear. Trimming removed 6 bases at V and 0 bases at J, with 14 bases between. Germline CDR1 reads MDHEN; CDR2 reads SYDVKM. The CDR3 sequence is 15 residues long. CDR3 in DNA: TGTGCCAGCAGGATCCCGGGAGGTATGAACACTGAAGCTTTCTTT. Amino acids: CASRIPGGMNTEAFF.

In its sample, this clonotype ranks as medium-sized. The chain uses TRBV9 and TRBJ1-2; 7 bases fit TRBD1. Germline V gives CDR1 SGDLS, CDR2 YYNGEE. The CDR3 consists of 15 residues. V lost 4 bases, J lost 4 bases, and 10 bases stayed unmatched. The CDR3 coding sequence is TGTGCCAGCAGCCCCCTTAGGGGGCAACCCTATGGCTACACCTTC. It encodes CASSPLRGQPYGYTF.

This clonotype is medium-sized (0.01 to 0.1%) within its sample. J is TRBJ2-7 and V is TRBV5-1; 7 bases agree with TRBD1. After removal of 2 bases from V and 2 bases from J, the junction contained 4 bases not matched to a gene. CDR1 is SGHRS and CDR2 is YFSETQ in the germline V gene. CDR3 length: 14 residues. CDR3 nucleotide sequence: TGCGCCAGCAGCTTATCGGGACAGACCTACGAGCAGTACTTC. This translates into CASSLSGQTYEQYF.

Within the sample, this clonotype is medium-sized. CDR3 sequence: CASSFDRVNTDTQYF. The CDR3 DNA follows: TGCGCCAGCAGCTTCGACCGGGTTAACACAGATACGCAGTATTTT. This chain uses TRBV5-1 with TRBJ2-3; D gene unclear. CDR1 SGHRS and CDR2 YFSETQ come from the germline V gene. The CDR3 contains 15 residues. Between the trimmed V and J ends, which lost 2 bases and 2 bases, there was a span of 12 bases.

By share of the sample, this clonotype is medium-sized. The CDR3 reads CASSPPPLGGEDYGYTF. The CDR3 DNA sequence: TGTGCCAGCTCACCACCCCCTTTGGGGGGCGAGGACTATGGCTACACCTTC. This rearrangement joins TRBV18 to TRBJ1-2; D is possibly TRBD1 (6 bases). Germline V CDR1 and CDR2: KGHSH, LQKENI. Trimming cost V 0 bases and J 3 bases, with 17 bases left between them. The CDR3 consists of 17 residues.

This clonotype is medium-sized by share. The rearrangement uses TRBV5-1 and TRBJ2-3; 7 nucleotides match TRBD1. From germline, CDR1 is SGHRS and CDR2 YFSETQ. V shed 2 bases, J shed 4 bases, and the junction held 10 bases outside the gene matches. The CDR3 has 16 residues. CDR3 nucleotides: TGCGCCAGCAGCTTAGGACAGGTTATGGTTGCAGATACGCAGTATTTT. Residues: CASSLGQVMVADTQYF.

By frequency in the sample, this clonotype is medium-sized. This chain links TRBV10-3 with TRBJ2-5; 12 positions match TRBD2. With 7 bases clipped from V and 5 bases from J, the junction kept 2 bases outside the gene matches. The V gene's germline CDR1 is ENHRY and CDR2 SYGVKD. This CDR3 has 13 residues. The DNA of the CDR3 is TGTGCCATCAAGACTAGCGGGAGTGAGACCCAGTACTTC. This sequence encodes CAIKTSGSETQYF.